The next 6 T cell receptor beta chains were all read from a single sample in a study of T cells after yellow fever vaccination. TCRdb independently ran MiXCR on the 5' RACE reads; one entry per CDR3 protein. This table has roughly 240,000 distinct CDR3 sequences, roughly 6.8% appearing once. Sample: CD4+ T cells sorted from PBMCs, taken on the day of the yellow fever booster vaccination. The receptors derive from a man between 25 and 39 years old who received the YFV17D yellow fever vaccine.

In DNA form, the CDR3 reads TGTGCCTGGAAAAAACACCAGGGTATTAATGAAAAACTGTTTTTT. As protein: CAWKKHQGINEKLFF. This chain uses TRBV30 with TRBJ1-4, with D tentatively TRBD1 (5 bases). CDR1 is GTSNPN, CDR2 SVGIG, per germline (reference sequence). Trimming stripped 4 bases from V and 4 bases from J, with 16 bases between. The CDR3 totals 15 residues.

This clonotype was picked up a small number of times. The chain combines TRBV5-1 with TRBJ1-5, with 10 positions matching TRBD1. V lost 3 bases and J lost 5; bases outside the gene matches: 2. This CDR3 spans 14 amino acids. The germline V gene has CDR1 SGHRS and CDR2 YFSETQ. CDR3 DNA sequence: TGCGCCAGCAGCTCGACAGGGGGCGATCAGCCCCAGCATTTT. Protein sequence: CASSSTGGDQPQHF.

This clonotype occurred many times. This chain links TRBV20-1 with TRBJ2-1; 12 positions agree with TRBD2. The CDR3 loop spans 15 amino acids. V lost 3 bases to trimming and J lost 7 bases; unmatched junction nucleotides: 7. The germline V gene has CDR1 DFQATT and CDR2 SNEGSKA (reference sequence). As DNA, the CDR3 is TGCAGTGCTAGTAAGGGACTAGCGGGTTTGAATGAGCAGTTCTTC. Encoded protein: CSASKGLAGLNEQFF.

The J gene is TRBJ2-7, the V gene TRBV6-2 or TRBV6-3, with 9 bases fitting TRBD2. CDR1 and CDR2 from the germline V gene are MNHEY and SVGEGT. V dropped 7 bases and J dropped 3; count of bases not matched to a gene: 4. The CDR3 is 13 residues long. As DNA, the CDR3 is TGTGCCAGCACCCAACTAGCGGGCTACGAGCAGTACTTC. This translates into CASTQLAGYEQYF.

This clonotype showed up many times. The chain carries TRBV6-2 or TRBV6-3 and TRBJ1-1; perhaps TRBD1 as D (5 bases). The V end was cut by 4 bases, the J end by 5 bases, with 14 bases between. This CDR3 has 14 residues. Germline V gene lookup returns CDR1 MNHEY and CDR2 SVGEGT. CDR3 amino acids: CASSLGLRGTEAFF. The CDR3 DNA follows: TGTGCCAGCAGTTTAGGACTAAGGGGAACTGAAGCTTTCTTT.

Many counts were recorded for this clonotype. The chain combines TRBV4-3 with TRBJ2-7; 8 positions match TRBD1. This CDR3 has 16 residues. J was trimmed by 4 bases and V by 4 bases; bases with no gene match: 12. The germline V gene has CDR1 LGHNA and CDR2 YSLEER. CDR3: CASSLNYQGARYEQYF. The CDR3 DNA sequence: TGCGCCAGCAGCCTAAACTACCAGGGGGCTAGGTACGAGCAGTACTTC.